The present entry profiles one T cell receptor (beta chain) with its context. V shed 4 bases, J shed 5 bases, and the junction held 11 bases outside the gene matches. This CDR3 has 16 residues. Germline lookup yields CDR1 MNHEY and CDR2 SVGAGI. The entry originates in a study of blood T cell repertoires in COVID-19. For the study at large: T cells, B-cell-depleted T cells, or PBMCs provided the cDNA or gDNA that served as material.

Measured with immunoSEQ multiplex PCR; TCRdb has only the in-frame clones, and not every one. The sample yields approximately 160,000 clones, under 90% seen once. Source material: peripheral blood. This receptor was taken from a woman over 75 with acute or convalescent COVID-19. The V call is TRBV6-5, the J call TRBJ2-1, with 7 bases identical to TRBD2. The CDR3 is CASSSLWGRANNEQFF. The CDR3 nucleotides read TGTGCCAGCAGTTCCCTTTGGGGGAGGGCTAACAATGAGCAGTTCTTC.